Following are 21 T cell receptor beta chains from one sample sequenced in a study of identical twins. TCRdb fed the 5' RACE reads into MiXCR, producing one record per CDR3 protein. The sample consists of 1.5 million to 2 million distinct CDR3 sequences, more than 30% of them appearing once. The sample consisted of cord blood. The source of these receptors is a newborn girl in good health.

The DNA for the CDR3 is TGCAGTGCTAGAAGACAGTCCTCCTACGAGCAGTACTTC. It yields the protein CSARRQSSYEQYF. The chain combines TRBV20-1 with TRBJ2-7, with a tentative D call TRBD1 (5 bases). The CDR3 contains 13 residues. Germline assignment: CDR1 DFQATT and CDR2 SNEGSKA (reference sequence). The V end was cut by 2 bases, the J end by 0 bases, with 8 bases between.

The sample holds many counts of this clonotype. The chain carries TRBV20-1 and TRBJ2-7; no clear D gene. CDR1 is DFQATT and CDR2 is SNEGSKA in the germline V gene (reference sequence). With 1 base removed from V and 0 bases from J, the gap between germline ends came to 4 bases. This CDR3 contains 12 residues. CDR3 region: CSARGSSYEQYF. CDR3 nucleotides: TGCAGTGCTAGAGGCAGCTCCTACGAGCAGTACTTC.

This clonotype has more than one count but fewer than ten. V and J are TRBV7-9 and TRBJ2-3; D gene ambiguous. The CDR3 contains 14 residues. Germline V gene sequence: CDR1 SEHNR, CDR2 FQNEAQ (reference sequence). V dropped 6 bases and J dropped 2 bases, with 12 bases sitting between them. This chain's CDR3 is CASSSPPNTDTQYF. Here the CDR3 DNA reads TGTGCCAGCAGTTCTCCACCTAACACAGATACGCAGTATTTT.

The V call is TRBV10-3, the J call TRBJ1-2; 10 nucleotides agree with TRBD1. J was trimmed by 6 bases and V by 4 bases; bases with no gene match: 8. This CDR3 spans 15 amino acids. Germline V gives CDR1 ENHRY, CDR2 SYGVKD. CDR3 sequence reads: CAISVWGTGENGYTF. CDR3 bases: TGTGCCATCAGTGTTTGGGGGACAGGGGAAAATGGCTACACCTTC.

The sample holds a few counts of this clonotype. The chain couples TRBV12-3 or TRBV12-4 to TRBJ2-3; TRBD2 aligns across 10 bases. With V trimmed by 6 bases and J by 14 bases, 11 bases remained unmatched. The CDR3 covers 13 residues. CDR3 in amino acids: CASSYRSRTSGYF. As DNA, the CDR3 is TGTGCCAGCAGCTATCGTAGTCGGACTAGCGGGTATTTT.

The V and J genes are TRBV15 and TRBJ2-3; D might be TRBD2 (6 bases). The CDR3 length is 19 residues. Germline CDR1 is LNHNV and CDR2 is YYDKDF (reference sequence). V was clipped by 1 base and J by 1 base, with 21 bases between them. CDR3 amino acids: CATSRALYRAGKGTDTQYF. CDR3 DNA: TGTGCCACCAGCAGAGCTCTTTATCGAGCGGGTAAGGGCACAGATACGCAGTATTTT.

This chain uses TRBV20-1 with TRBJ2-7; TRBD2 matches at 8 bases. The CDR3 totals 15 residues. Germline CDR1 reads DFQATT; CDR2 reads SNEGSKA (reference sequence). Germline trimming cut 3 bases from V and 3 bases from J; bases unmatched to any gene: 10. CDR3 region: CSASSTGTRNYEQYF. CDR3 bases: TGCAGTGCTAGCTCAACCGGGACTAGGAACTACGAGCAGTACTTC.

This chain connects TRBV3-1 to TRBJ2-1, with TRBD2 matching over 10 bases. Matching the DNA end better, TRBJ2-7 makes the J call doubtful. The germline gives CDR1 LGHDT, CDR2 YNNKEL (reference sequence). The CDR3 sequence is 17 residues long. For the CDR3, the DNA is TGTGCCAGCAGCCAAGATCATAGCGGGGGGACCTACAATGAGCAGTACTTC. Protein: CASSQDHSGGTYNEQYF.

This clonotype appeared a single time. The V and J genes are TRBV4-1 and TRBJ1-1; D is uncertain. V lost 1 base to trimming and J lost 4 bases, with 13 bases between them. Germline V gene sequence: CDR1 MGHRA, CDR2 YSYEKL. This CDR3 contains 15 residues. CDR3 coding DNA: TGCGCCAGCAGCCAAGTTTCGGGCCGGAGCACTGAAGCTTTCTTT. Translated: CASSQVSGRSTEAFF.

The chain joins TRBV29-1 to TRBJ2-5; 9 positions match TRBD2. The CDR3 sequence is 11 residues long. Germline lookup yields CDR1 SQVTM and CDR2 ANQGSEA. The junction had 9 bases not matched to a gene; V was cut back by 8 bases and J by 11 bases. The CDR3 DNA is TGCAGCTCCGGGACTAGCAATGAGCAGTACTTC. Translating it yields CSSGTSNEQYF.

This rearrangement joins TRBV9 to TRBJ2-4, with D tentatively TRBD1 (6 bases). Trimming stripped 4 bases from V and 7 bases from J, with 21 bases between. This CDR3 has 16 residues. The germline V gene has CDR1 SGDLS and CDR2 YYNGEE. As DNA, the CDR3 is TGTGCCAGCAGCCACCCTGGTGGGGACACAAGGAACATTCAGTACTTC. Amino acids: CASSHPGGDTRNIQYF.

A few counts support this clonotype. The chain joins TRBV27 to TRBJ2-7, with D perhaps matching TRBD1 (5 bases). This CDR3 is 15 amino acids long. Germline-derived CDR1 and CDR2 are MNHEY and SMNVEV (reference sequence). V was cut by 5 bases and J by 4 bases, with 18 bases left in between. The CDR3 region is CASSPRRQGPYEQYF. Written as DNA, the CDR3 is TGTGCCAGCAGTCCCCGTAGGCAGGGCCCTTACGAGCAGTACTTC.

This clonotype was observed a handful of times. The V gene is TRBV11-1, the J gene TRBJ2-1; 11 bases fit TRBD2. The CDR3 consists of 13 residues. Looked up from germline, CDR1 is SGHAT and CDR2 is FQDESV (reference sequence). V lost 5 bases to trimming and J lost 9 bases; unmatched junction nucleotides: 3. The CDR3 loop is CASSVTSGSEQFF. CDR3 coding DNA: TGTGCCAGCAGCGTTACTAGCGGGAGTGAGCAGTTCTTC.

This clonotype was counted many times. The chain combines TRBV12-3 or TRBV12-4 with TRBJ2-3, with a weak D call TRBD2 (6 bases). Trimming took off 5 bases at V and 8 bases at J, with 14 bases between the two ends. The length of the CDR3 is 13 residues. CDR3 sequence (DNA): TGTGCCAGCAGTCCAAGGACTATTACTACGCAGTATTTT. Translation: CASSPRTITTQYF.

V usage is TRBV3-1 and J usage is TRBJ2-1; D is unclear. In germline, CDR1 is LGHDT, CDR2 YNNKEL (reference sequence). This CDR3 comprises 14 residues. Trimming removed 4 bases from V and 2 bases from J, with 9 bases in between. The DNA of the CDR3 is TGTGCCAGCAGCCCCGGTCACGCCTACAATGAGCAGTTCTTC. This sequence encodes CASSPGHAYNEQFF.

The genes are TRBV20-1 and TRBJ1-6, with 9 bases that match TRBD1. The CDR3 loop spans 15 amino acids. The germline CDR1 and CDR2 sequences are DFQATT and SNEGSKA (reference sequence). The ends lost 6 bases at V and 9 bases at J; junction bases unmatched: 12. The CDR3 region has the DNA TGCAGTGCCTCCACGGGACAGGGTATTTTTTCACCCCTCCACTTT. It specifies CSASTGQGIFSPLHF.

The chain has TRBV5-1 and TRBJ2-1, with D perhaps matching TRBD2 (6 bases). V was shortened by 7 bases and J by 0 bases, with 23 bases between the two germline ends. CDR1 is SGHRS and CDR2 is YFSETQ in the germline V gene. This CDR3 comprises 18 residues. The CDR3 nucleotides read TGCGCCAGCCGACTCCTTATTAGCGGACCTAGCTCCTACAATGAGCAGTTCTTC. Translated: CASRLLISGPSSYNEQFF.

This clonotype was seen a handful of times. The chain recombines TRBV2 with TRBJ2-3; perhaps TRBD2 as D (6 bases). CDR3 length: 15 amino acids. Deletions cut 2 bases from V and 4 bases from J, with 13 bases between. CDR1 and CDR2 from the germline V gene are SNHLY and FYNNEI. CDR3 sequence: CASSELGGTPDTQYF. CDR3 in DNA: TGTGCCAGCAGTGAACTCGGCGGGACCCCAGATACGCAGTATTTT.

This chain joins TRBV3-1 and TRBJ1-4, with a weak D call TRBD1 (5 bases). The CDR3 extends over 12 amino acids. Germline V gives CDR1 LGHDT, CDR2 YNNKEL (reference sequence). Trimming took off 4 bases at V and 14 bases at J, with 14 bases between the two ends. As DNA, the CDR3 is TGTGCCAGCAGCCGGGGCGCCGGGGACCTGTTTTTT. This sequence encodes CASSRGAGDLFF.

This clonotype has more than one count but fewer than ten. The V call is TRBV20-1, the J call TRBJ1-5; TRBD1 matches at 8 bases. Unmatched junction bases numbered 8, after V lost 5 bases and J lost 5 bases. Germline CDR1 is DFQATT and CDR2 is SNEGSKA (reference sequence). The CDR3 is 14 residues long. The CDR3 here is CSAHITGGDQPQHF. CDR3 DNA: TGCAGTGCTCACATTACAGGGGGAGATCAGCCCCAGCATTTT.

This chain joins TRBV10-3 and TRBJ1-1, with a tentative D call TRBD1 (5 bases). The V and J ends lost 8 bases and 0 bases respectively, with 13 bases between them. CDR3 size: 14 residues. From germline, CDR1 is ENHRY and CDR2 SYGVKD. The CDR3 coding sequence is TGTGCCATCGGGCAGGGTGCCGTGAACACTGAAGCTTTCTTT. This encodes CAIGQGAVNTEAFF.